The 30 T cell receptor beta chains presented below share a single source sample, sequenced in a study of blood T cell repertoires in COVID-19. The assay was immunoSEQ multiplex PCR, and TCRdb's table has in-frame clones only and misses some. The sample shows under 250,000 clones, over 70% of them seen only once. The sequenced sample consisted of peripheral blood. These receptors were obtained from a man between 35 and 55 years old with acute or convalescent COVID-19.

CDR3 loop: CASSLVPDRGDEQFF. CDR3 bases: TGCGCCAGCAGCTTGGTCCCAGACAGGGGAGATGAGCAGTTCTTC. The chain is built from TRBV5-1 and TRBJ2-1; 8 nucleotides match TRBD1. This CDR3 has 15 amino acids. V lost 0 bases, J lost 8 bases, and 7 bases stayed unmatched. The germline V gene has CDR1 SGHRS and CDR2 YFSETQ.

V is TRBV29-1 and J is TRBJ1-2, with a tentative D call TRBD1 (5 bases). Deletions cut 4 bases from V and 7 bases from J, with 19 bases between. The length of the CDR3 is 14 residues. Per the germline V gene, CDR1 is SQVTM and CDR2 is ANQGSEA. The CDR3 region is CSVVGGEGTRGYTF. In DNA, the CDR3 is TGCAGCGTTGTGGGAGGGGAGGGGACGCGTGGCTACACCTTC.

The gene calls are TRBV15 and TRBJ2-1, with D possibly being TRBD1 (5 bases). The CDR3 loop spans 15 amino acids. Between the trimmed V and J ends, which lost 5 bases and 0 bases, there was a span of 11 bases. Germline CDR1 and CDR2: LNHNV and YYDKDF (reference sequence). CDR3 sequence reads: CATSPGRGSYNEQFF. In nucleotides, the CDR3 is TGTGCCACCAGCCCGGGTAGGGGCTCCTACAATGAGCAGTTCTTC.

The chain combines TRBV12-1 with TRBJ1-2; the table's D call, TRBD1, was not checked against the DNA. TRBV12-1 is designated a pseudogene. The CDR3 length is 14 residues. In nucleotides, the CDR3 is TGTGCCAGCAGCTTCGTTATTACAGGGTATGGCTACACCTTC. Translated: CASSFVITGYGYTF.

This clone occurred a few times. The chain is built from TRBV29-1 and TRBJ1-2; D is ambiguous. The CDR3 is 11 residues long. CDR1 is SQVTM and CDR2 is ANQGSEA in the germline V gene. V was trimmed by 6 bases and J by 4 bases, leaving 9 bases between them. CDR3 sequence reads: CSVPPSYGYTF. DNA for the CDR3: TGCAGCGTGCCGCCTAGCTATGGCTACACCTTC.

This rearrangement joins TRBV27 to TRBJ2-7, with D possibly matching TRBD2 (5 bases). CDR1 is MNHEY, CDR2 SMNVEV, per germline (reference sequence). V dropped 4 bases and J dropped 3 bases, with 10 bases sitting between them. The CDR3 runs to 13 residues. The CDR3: CASSYRGNYEQYF. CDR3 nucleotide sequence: TGTGCCAGCAGTTACCGAGGGAACTACGAGCAGTACTTC.

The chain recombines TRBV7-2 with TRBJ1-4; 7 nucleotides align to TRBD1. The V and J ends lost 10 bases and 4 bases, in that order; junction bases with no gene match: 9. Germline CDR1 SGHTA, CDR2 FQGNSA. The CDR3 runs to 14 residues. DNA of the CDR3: TGTGCCACCGCAAGGGACAGATTTAATGAAAAACTGTTTTTT. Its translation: CATARDRFNEKLFF.

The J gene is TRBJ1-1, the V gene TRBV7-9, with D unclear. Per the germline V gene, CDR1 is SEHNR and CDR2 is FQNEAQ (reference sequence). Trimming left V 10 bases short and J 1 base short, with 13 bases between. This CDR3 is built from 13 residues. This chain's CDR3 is CAILSTANTEAFF. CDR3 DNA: TGTGCCATCCTTAGTACAGCGAACACTGAAGCTTTCTTT.

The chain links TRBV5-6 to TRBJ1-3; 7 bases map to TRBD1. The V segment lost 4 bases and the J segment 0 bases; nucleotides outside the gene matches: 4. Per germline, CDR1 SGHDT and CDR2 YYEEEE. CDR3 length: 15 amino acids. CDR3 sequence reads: CASSRTGYSGNTIYF. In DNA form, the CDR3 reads TGTGCCAGCAGCCGGACAGGATACTCTGGAAACACCATATATTTT.

The DNA for the CDR3 is TGTGCCGGCGGGGACGGCACCGGGGAGCTGTTTTTT. Residues: CAGGDGTGELFF. The rearrangement links TRBV6-6 to TRBJ2-2, with a possible D match to TRBD2 (6 bases). CDR3 length: 12 residues. Germline CDR1 and CDR2: MNHNY and SVGAGI (reference sequence). V lost 11 bases and J 4 bases, leaving 11 bases between the germline ends.

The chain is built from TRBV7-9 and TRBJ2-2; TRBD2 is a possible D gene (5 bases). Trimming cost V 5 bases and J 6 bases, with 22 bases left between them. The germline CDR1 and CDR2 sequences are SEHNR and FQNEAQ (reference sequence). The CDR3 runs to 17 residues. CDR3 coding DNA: TGTGCCAGCAGCCCTCCCTTCGGGCGGGCCGAGCCCGGGGAGCTGTTTTTT. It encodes CASSPPFGRAEPGELFF. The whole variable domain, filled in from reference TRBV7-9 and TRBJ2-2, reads DTGVSQNPRHKITKRGQNVTFRCDPISEHNRLYWYRQTLGQGPEFLTYFQNEAQLEKSRLLSDRFSAERPKGSFSTLEIQRTEQGDSAMYLCASSPPFGRAEPGELFFGEGSRLTVL.

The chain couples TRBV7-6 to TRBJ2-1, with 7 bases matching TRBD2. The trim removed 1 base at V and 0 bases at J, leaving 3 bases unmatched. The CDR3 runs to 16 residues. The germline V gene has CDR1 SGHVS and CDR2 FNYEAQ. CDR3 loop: CASSLGASGSYNEQFF. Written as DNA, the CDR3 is TGTGCCAGCAGCTTAGGAGCTAGCGGCTCCTACAATGAGCAGTTCTTC.

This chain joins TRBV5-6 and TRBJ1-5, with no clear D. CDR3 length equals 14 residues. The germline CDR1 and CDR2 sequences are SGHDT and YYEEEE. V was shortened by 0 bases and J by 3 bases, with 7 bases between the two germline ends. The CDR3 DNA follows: TGTGCCAGCAGCTTGGGGCTGAACAATCAGCCCCAGCATTTT. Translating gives CASSLGLNNQPQHF.

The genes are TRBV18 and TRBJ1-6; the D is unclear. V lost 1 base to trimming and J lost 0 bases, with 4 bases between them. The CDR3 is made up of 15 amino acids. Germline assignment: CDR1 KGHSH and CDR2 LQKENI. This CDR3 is CASSPQSSYNSPLHF. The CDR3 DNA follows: TGTGCCAGCTCACCACAGAGCTCCTATAATTCACCCCTCCACTTT.

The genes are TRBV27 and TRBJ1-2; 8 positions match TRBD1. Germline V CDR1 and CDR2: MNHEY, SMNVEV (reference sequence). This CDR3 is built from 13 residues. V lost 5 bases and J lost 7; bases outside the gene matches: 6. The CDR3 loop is CASSPGQGAGYTF. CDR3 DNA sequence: TGTGCCAGCAGTCCTGGACAGGGCGCTGGCTACACCTTC.

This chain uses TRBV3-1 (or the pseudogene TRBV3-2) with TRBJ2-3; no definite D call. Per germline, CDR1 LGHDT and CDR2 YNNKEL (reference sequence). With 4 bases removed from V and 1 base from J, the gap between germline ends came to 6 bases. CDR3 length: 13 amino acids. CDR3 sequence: CASSPFRTDTQYF. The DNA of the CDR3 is TGTGCCAGCAGCCCTTTCCGCACAGATACGCAGTATTTT.

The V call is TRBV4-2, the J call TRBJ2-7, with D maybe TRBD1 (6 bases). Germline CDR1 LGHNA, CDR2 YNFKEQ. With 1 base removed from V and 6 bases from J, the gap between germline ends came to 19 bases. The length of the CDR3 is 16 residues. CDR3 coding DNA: TGTGCCAGCAGCCAAGTTTTACAGGGATTAGGGAGCGAGCAGTACTTC. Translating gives CASSQVLQGLGSEQYF.

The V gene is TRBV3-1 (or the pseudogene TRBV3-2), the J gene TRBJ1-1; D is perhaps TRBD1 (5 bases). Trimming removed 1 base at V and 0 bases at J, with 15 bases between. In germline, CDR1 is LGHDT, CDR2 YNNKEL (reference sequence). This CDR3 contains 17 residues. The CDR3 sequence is CASSQGGGLRMNTEAFF. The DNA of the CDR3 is TGTGCCAGCAGCCAAGGGGGGGGTCTTCGAATGAACACTGAAGCTTTCTTT.

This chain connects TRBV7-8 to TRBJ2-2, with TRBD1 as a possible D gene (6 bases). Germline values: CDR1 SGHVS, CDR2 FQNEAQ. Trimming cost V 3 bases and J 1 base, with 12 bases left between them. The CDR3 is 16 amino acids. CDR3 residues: CASSFPVTGNTGELFF. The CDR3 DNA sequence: TGTGCCAGCAGCTTTCCCGTGACAGGGAACACCGGGGAGCTGTTTTTT.

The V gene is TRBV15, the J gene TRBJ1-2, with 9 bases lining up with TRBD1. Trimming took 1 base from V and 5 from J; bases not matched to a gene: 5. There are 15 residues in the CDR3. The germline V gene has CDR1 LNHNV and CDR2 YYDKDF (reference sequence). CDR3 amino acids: CATSRVWTGEYGYTF. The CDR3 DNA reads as TGTGCCACCAGCAGAGTTTGGACAGGGGAATATGGCTACACCTTC.

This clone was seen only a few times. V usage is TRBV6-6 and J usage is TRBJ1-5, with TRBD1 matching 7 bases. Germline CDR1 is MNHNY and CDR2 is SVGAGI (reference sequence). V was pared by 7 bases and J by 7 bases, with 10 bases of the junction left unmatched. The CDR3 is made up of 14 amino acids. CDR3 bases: TGTGCCAGCATGCCCGGACAGGTTGAACAGCCCCAGCATTTT. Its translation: CASMPGQVEQPQHF.

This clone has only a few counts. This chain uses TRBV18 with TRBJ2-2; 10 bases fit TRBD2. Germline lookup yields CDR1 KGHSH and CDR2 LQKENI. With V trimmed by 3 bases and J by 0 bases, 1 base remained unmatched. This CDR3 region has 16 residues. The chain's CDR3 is CASSPGLAANTGELFF. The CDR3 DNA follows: TGTGCCAGCTCACCCGGACTAGCGGCGAACACCGGGGAGCTGTTTTTT.

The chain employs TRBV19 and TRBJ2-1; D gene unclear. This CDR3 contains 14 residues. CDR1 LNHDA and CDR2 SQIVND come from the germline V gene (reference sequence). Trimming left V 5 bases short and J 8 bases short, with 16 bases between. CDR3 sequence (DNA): TGTGCCAGTAGTCCGCGCGGAAAAACCTATGAGCAGTTCTTC. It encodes CASSPRGKTYEQFF. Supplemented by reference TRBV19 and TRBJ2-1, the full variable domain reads DGGITQSPKYLFRKEGQNVTLSCEQNLNHDAMYWYRQDPGQGLRLIYYSQIVNDFQKGDIAEGYSVSREKKESFPLTVTSAQKNPTAFYLCASSPRGKTYEQFFGPGTRLTVL.

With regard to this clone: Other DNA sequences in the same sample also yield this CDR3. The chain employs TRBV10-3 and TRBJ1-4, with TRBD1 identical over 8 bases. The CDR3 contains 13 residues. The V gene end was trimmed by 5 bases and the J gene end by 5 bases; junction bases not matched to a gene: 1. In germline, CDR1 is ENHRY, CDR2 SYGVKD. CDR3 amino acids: CAISRTGNEKLFF. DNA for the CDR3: TGTGCCATCAGTAGGACAGGGAATGAAAAACTGTTTTTT.

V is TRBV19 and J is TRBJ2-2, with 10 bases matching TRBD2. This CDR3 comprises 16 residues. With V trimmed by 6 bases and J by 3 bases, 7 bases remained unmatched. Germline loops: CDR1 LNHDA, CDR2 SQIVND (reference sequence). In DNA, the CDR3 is TGTGCCAGTAGCTCTAGCGGGAGTGGGTACACCGGGGAGCTGTTTTTT. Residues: CASSSSGSGYTGELFF.

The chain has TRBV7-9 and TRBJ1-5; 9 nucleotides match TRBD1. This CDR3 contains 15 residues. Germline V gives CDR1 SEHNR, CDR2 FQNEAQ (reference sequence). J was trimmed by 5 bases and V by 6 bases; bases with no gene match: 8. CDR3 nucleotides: TGTGCCAGCAGTCCCGGGACAGGGACGGATCAGCCCCAGCATTTT. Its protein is CASSPGTGTDQPQHF.

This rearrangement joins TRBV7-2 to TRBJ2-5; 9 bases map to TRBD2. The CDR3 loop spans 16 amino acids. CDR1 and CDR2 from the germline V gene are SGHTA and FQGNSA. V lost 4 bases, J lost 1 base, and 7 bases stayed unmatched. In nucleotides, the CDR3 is TGTGCCAGCAGCTCCATTAGCGGGAGTCCCCAAGAGACCCAGTACTTC. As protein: CASSSISGSPQETQYF.

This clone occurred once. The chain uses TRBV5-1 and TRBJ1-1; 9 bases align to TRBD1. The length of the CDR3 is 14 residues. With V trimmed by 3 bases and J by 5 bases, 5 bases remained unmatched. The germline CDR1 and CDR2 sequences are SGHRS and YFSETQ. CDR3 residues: CASSSTGGGTEAFF. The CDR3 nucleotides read TGCGCCAGCAGCTCTACAGGGGGCGGAACTGAAGCTTTCTTT. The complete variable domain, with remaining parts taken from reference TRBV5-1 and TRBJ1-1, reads KAGVTQTPRYLIKTRGQQVTLSCSPISGHRSVSWYQQTPGQGLQFLFEYFSETQRNKGNFPGRFSGRQFSNSRSEMNVSTLELGDSALYLCASSSTGGGTEAFFGQGTRLTVV.

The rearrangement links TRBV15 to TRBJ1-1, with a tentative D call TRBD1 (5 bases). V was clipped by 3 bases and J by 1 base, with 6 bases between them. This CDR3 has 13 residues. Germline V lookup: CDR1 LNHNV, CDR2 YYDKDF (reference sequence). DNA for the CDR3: TGTGCCACCAGCAGTACAGGGAACACTGAAGCTTTCTTT. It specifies CATSSTGNTEAFF.

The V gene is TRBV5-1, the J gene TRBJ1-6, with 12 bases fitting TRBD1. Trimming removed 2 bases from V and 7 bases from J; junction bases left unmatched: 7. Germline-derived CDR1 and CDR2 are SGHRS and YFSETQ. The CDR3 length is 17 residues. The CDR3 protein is CASSFSGTGGSNSPLHF. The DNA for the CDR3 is TGCGCCAGCAGCTTCTCTGGGACAGGGGGCTCAAATTCACCCCTCCACTTT.